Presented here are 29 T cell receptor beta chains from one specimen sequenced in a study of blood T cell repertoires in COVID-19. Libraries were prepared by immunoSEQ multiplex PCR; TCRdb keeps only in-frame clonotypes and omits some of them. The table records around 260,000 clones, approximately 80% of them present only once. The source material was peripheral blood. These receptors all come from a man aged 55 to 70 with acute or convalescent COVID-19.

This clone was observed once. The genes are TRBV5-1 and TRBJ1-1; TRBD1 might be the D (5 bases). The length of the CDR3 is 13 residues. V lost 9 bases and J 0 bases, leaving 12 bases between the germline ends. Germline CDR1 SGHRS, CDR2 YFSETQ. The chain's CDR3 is CATRDSMNTEAFF. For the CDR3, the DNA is TGCGCCACCCGGGACTCCATGAACACTGAAGCTTTCTTT.

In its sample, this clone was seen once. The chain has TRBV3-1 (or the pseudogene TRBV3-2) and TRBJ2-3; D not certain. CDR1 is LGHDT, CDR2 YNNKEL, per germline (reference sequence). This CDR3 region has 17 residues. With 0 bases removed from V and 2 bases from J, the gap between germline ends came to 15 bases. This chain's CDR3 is CASSQDRAGPHTDTQYF. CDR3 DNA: TGTGCCAGCAGCCAAGATCGCGCAGGCCCCCACACAGATACGCAGTATTTT.

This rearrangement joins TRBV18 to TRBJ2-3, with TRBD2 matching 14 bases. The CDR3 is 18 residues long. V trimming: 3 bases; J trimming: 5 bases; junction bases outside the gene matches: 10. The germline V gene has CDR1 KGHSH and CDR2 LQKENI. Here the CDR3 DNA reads TGTGCCAGCTCACCCCCCGGACTAGCGGGAGGAAAGGGAGATACGCAGTATTTT. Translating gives CASSPPGLAGGKGDTQYF.

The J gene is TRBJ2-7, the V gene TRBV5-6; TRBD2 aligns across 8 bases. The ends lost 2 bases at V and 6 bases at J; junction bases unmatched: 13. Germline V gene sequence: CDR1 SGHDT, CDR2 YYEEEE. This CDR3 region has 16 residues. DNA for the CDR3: TGTGCCAGCAGCTTCGCGGGGGGACGTCAGTCTCGCGAGCAGTACTTC. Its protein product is CASSFAGGRQSREQYF. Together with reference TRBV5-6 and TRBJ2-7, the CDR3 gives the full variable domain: DAGVTQSPTHLIKTRGQQVTLRCSPKSGHDTVSWYQQALGQGPQFIFQYYEEEERQRGNFPDRFSGHQFPNYSSELNVNALLLGDSALYLCASSFAGGRQSREQYFGPGTRLTVT.

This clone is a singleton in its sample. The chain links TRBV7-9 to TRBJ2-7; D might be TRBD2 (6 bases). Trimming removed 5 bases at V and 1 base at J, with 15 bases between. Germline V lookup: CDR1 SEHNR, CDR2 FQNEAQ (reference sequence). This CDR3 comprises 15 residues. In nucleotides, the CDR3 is TGTGCCAGCAGCCTTACAGGCGCGGGGTCCTACGAGCAGTACTTC. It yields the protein CASSLTGAGSYEQYF.

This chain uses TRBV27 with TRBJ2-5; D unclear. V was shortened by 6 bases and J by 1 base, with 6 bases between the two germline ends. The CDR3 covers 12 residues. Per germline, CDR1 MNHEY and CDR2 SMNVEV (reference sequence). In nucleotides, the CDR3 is TGTGCCAGCAGGGGCCCCCAAGAGACCCAGTACTTC. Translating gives CASRGPQETQYF.

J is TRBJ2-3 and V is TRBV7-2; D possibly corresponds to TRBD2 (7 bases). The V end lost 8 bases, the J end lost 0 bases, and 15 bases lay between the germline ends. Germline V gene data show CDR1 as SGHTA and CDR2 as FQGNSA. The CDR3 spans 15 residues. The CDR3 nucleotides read TGTGCCAGCTGCCGGGCGGGGGCGAGCACAGATACGCAGTATTTT. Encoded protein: CASCRAGASTDTQYF.

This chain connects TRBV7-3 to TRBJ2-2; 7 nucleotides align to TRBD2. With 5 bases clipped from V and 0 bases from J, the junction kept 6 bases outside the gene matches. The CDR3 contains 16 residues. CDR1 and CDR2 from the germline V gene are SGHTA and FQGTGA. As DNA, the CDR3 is TGTGCCAGCAGCCCTCTAGCGGCTACGAACACCGGGGAGCTGTTTTTT. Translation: CASSPLAATNTGELFF.

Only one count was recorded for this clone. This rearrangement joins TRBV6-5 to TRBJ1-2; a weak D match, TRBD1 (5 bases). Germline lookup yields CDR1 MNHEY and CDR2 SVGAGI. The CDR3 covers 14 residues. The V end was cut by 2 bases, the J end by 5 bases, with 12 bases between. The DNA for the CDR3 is TGTGCCAGCAGTTACGTGACGGGGGGATATGGCTACACCTTC. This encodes CASSYVTGGYGYTF.

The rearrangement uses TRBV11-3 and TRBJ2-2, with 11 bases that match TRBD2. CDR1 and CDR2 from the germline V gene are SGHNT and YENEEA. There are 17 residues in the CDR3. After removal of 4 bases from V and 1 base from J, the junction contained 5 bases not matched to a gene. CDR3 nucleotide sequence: TGTGCCAGCAGCTCCGGGACTAGCGGAATGAACACCGGGGAGCTGTTTTTT. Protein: CASSSGTSGMNTGELFF. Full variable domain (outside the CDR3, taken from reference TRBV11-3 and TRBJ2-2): EAGVVQSPRYKIIEKKQPVAFWCNPISGHNTLYWYLQNLGQGPELLIRYENEEAVDDSQLPKDRFSAERLKGVDSTLKIQPAELGDSAVYLCASSSGTSGMNTGELFFGEGSRLTVL.

As DNA, the CDR3 is TGTGCCAGCAGAAAGGACAGAGGGACTGAAGCTTTCTTT. Protein sequence: CASRKDRGTEAFF. This chain uses TRBV7-2 with TRBJ1-1; a weak D match, TRBD1 (6 bases). Germline V CDR1 and CDR2: SGHTA, FQGNSA. The germline V and J ends were trimmed by 6 bases and 5 bases, with 13 bases remaining between them. The CDR3 runs 13 residues.

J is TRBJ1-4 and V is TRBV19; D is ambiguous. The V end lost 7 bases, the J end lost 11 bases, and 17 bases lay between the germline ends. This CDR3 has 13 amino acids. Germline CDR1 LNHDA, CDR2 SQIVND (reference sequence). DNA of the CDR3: TGTGCCAGTATGCCGGGCCCCGGGAGGAAACTGTTTTTT. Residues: CASMPGPGRKLFF.

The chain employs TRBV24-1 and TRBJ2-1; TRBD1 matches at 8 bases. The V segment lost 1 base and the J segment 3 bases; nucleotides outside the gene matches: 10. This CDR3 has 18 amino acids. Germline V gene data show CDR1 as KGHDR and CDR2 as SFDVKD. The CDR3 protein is CATSDFYKGRGHYNEQFF. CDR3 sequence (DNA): TGTGCCACCAGTGATTTCTATAAGGGCAGGGGGCACTACAATGAGCAGTTCTTC.

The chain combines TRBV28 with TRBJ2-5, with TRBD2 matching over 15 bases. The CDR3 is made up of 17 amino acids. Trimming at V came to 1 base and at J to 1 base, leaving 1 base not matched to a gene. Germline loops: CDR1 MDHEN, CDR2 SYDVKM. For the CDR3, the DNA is TGTGCCAGCAGTTTATTGGGACTAGCGGGAGGCCAAGAGACCCAGTACTTC. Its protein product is CASSLLGLAGGQETQYF.

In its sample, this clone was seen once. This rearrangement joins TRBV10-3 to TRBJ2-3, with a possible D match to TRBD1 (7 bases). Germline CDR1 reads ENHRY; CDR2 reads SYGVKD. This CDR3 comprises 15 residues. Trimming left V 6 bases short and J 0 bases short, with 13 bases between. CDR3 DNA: TGTGCCATCAGGGGGGGACAGACTAGCACAGATACGCAGTATTTT. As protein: CAIRGGQTSTDTQYF.

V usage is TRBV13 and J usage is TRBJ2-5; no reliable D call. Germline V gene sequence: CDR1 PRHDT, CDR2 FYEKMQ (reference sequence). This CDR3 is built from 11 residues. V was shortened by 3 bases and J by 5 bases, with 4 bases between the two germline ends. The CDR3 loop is CASSFRETQYF. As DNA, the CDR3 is TGTGCCAGCAGCTTCAGGGAGACCCAGTACTTC. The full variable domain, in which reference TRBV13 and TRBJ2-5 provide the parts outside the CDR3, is AAGVIQSPRHLIKEKRETATLKCYPIPRHDTVYWYQQGPGQDPQFLISFYEKMQSDKGSIPDRFSAQQFSDYHSELNMSSLELGDSALYFCASSFRETQYFGPGTRLLVL.

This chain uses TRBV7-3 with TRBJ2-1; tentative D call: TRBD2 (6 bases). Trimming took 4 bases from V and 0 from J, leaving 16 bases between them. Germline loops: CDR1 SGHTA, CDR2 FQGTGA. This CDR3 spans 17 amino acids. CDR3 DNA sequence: TGTGCCAGCAGCTCCCTTCGGAGGGTAGCCTCCTACAATGAGCAGTTCTTC. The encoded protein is CASSSLRRVASYNEQFF.

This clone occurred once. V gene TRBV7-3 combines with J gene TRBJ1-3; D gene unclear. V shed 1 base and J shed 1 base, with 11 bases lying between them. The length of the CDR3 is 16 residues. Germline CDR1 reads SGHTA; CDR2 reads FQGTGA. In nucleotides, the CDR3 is TGTGCCAGCAGCTTAAACCCGGAGGGTTCTGGAAACACCATATATTTT. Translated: CASSLNPEGSGNTIYF. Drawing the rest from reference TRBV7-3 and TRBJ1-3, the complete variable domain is GAGVSQTPSNKVTEKGKYVELRCDPISGHTALYWYRQSLGQGPEFLIYFQGTGAADDSGLPNDRFFAVRPEGSVSTLKIQRTERGDSAVYLCASSLNPEGSGNTIYFGEGSWLTVV.

The CDR3 coding sequence is TGCGCCAGCAGCCTCCCCCTACAGGGAAGCGGCTCACCCCTCCACTTT. Amino acid sequence: CASSLPLQGSGSPLHF. The rearrangement links TRBV4-1 to TRBJ1-6; D possibly corresponds to TRBD1 (6 bases). Germline values: CDR1 MGHRA, CDR2 YSYEKL. The CDR3 spans 16 residues. The V and J ends lost 4 bases and 10 bases respectively, with 20 bases between them.

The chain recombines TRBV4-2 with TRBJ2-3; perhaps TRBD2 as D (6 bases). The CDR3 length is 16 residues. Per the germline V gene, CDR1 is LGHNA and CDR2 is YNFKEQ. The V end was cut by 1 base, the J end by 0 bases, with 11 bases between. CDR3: CASSQAPGESTDTQYF. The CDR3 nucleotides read TGTGCCAGCAGCCAAGCCCCGGGGGAAAGCACAGATACGCAGTATTTT.

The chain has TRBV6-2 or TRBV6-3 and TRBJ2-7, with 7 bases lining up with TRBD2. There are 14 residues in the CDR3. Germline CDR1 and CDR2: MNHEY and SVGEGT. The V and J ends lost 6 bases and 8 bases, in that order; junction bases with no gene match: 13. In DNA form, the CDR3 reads TGTGCCAGCAGCCACCCGGGGGGATTGAGGAAGCAGTACTTC. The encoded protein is CASSHPGGLRKQYF.

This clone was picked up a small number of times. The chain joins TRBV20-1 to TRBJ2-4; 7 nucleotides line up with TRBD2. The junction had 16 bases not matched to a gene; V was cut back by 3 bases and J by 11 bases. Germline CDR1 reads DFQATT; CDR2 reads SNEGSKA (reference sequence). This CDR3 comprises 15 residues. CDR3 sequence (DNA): TGCAGTGCTAGTACACCGGGACTACGGCCCTCGGTTCAGTACTTC. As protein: CSASTPGLRPSVQYF.

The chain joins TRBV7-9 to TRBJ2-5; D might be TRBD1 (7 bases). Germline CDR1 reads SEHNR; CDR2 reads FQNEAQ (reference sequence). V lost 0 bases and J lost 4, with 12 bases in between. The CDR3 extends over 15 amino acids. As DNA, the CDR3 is TGTGCCAGCAGCTTAGCCGGAGGGGGCGGAGAGACCCAGTACTTC. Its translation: CASSLAGGGGETQYF.

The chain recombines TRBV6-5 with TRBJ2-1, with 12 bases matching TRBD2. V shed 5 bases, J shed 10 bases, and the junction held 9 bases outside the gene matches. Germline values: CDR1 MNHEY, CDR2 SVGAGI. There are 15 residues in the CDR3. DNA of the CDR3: TGTGCCAGCAGTCCTCCGGGACTAGCGGGCCTGGAGCAGTTCTTC. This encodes CASSPPGLAGLEQFF.

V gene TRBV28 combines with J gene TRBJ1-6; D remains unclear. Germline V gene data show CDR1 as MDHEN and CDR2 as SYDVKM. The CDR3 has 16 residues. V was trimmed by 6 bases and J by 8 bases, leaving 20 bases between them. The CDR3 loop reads CASRTLRERRYSPLHF. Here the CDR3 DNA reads TGTGCCAGCAGGACTTTGAGGGAGCGCCGGTATTCACCCCTCCACTTT.

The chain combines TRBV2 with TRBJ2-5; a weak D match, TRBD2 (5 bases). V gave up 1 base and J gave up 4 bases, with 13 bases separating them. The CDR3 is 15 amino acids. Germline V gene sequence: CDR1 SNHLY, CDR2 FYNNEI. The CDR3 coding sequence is TGTGCCAGCAGTGAAGGCCAGCCCGGACTAGAGACCCAGTACTTC. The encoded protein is CASSEGQPGLETQYF.

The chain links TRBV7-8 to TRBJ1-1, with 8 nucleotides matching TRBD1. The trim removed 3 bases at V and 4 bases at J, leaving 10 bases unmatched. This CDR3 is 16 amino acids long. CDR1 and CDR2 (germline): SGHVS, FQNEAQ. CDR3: CASSFRSGGVGTEAFF. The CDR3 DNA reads TGTGCCAGCAGCTTTAGGTCAGGGGGCGTCGGCACTGAAGCTTTCTTT.

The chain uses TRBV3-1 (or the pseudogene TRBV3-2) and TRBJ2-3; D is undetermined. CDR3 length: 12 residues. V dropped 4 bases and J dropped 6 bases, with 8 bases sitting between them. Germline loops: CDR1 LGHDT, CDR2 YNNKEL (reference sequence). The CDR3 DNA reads TGTGCCAGCAGCCCCTCCTCCGATACGCAGTATTTT. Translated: CASSPSSDTQYF.

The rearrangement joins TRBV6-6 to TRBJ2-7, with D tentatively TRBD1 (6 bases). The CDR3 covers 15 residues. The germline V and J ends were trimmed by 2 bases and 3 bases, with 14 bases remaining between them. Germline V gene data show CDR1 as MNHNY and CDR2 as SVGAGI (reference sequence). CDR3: CASSYSHRVGYEQYF. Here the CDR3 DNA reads TGTGCCAGCAGTTACAGTCACAGGGTTGGCTACGAGCAGTACTTC.